These 26 T cell receptor beta chains came from one sample sequenced in a study of cytomegalovirus exposure and HLA in healthy donors (dated by TCRdb to about 2017). Libraries were built with the immunoSEQ multiplex PCR assay. For the multiplex PCR, a mixture combining 60 forward primers for TCR Vbeta segments and 13 reverse primers for TCR Jbeta segments was used. Not all clones reach the TCRdb copy of this immuneACCESS table, which keeps in-frame sequences only. Checked studies attribute under half of the gap to unresolved V genes and leave the rest unexplained. The sample table lists around 150,000 clones, around 80% of them with a count of one. The ten largest clones add up to 6.5% of the sample. The specimen was PBMCs. The receptors derive from a man aged 35 to 55 in good health and CMV-seropositive.

J is TRBJ2-7 and V is TRBV28; 9 bases fit TRBD2. J was trimmed by 0 bases and V by 6 bases; bases with no gene match: 12. This CDR3 has 17 residues. Germline-derived CDR1 and CDR2 are MDHEN and SYDVKM. The CDR3 protein is CASSSGLAFVPSYEQYF. DNA for the CDR3: TGTGCCAGCAGCTCCGGACTAGCGTTTGTACCCTCCTACGAGCAGTACTTC.

The chain employs TRBV15 and TRBJ1-2; 9 nucleotides agree with TRBD1. This CDR3 is built from 16 residues. CDR1 and CDR2 from the germline V gene are LNHNV and YYDKDF (reference sequence). The junction had 6 bases not matched to a gene; V was cut back by 3 bases and J by 1 base. The CDR3 region has the DNA TGTGCCACCAGCAGGGGGACAGGGATGGGTAACTATGGCTACACCTTC. Amino acids: CATSRGTGMGNYGYTF.

V and J are TRBV5-4 and TRBJ2-3; possibly TRBD1 for D (6 bases). The CDR3 spans 14 residues. Germline CDR1 and CDR2: SGHNT and YYREEE (reference sequence). V lost 1 base, J lost 1 base, and 7 bases lay in between. CDR3 DNA sequence: TGTGCCAGCAGCTTGTGGGGGCGCACAGATACGCAGTATTTT. Translation gives CASSLWGRTDTQYF.

This chain uses TRBV11-3 with TRBJ2-2; 7 bases map to TRBD2. This CDR3 has 14 residues. V dropped 5 bases and J dropped 7; count of bases not matched to a gene: 7. Germline CDR1 is SGHNT and CDR2 is YENEEA. The CDR3 DNA reads as TGTGCCAGCAGCCCGGCGGGAGCGCACGGGGAGCTGTTTTTT. It specifies CASSPAGAHGELFF.

This chain joins TRBV19 and TRBJ1-2; D uncertain. With 5 bases removed from V and 4 bases from J, the gap between germline ends came to 20 bases. The CDR3 covers 16 residues. Germline V gene data show CDR1 as LNHDA and CDR2 as SQIVND (reference sequence). Here the CDR3 DNA reads TGTGCCAGTAGTCCCAACCACCAGGTGCGGGCCTATGGCTACACCTTC. It codes for CASSPNHQVRAYGYTF.

There are many counts of this clone. The chain is built from TRBV25-1 and TRBJ1-4; D is possibly TRBD1 (6 bases). Germline CDR1 MGHDK, CDR2 SYGVNS. The CDR3 contains 13 residues. V was trimmed by 5 bases and J by 7 bases, leaving 11 bases between them. CDR3 region: CASSPGGSEKLFF. In nucleotides, the CDR3 is TGTGCCAGCAGTCCGGGGGGCTCTGAAAAACTGTTTTTT. Looking up the rest from reference TRBV25-1 and TRBJ1-4 gives the full variable domain: EADIYQTPRYLVIGTGKKITLECSQTMGHDKMYWYQQDPGMELHLIHYSYGVNSTEKGDLSSESTVSRIRTEHFPLTLESARPSHTSQYLCASSPGGSEKLFFGSGTQLSVL.

CDR3 sequence: CASSIEASSRHQPQHF. The CDR3 coding sequence is TGTGCCAGTAGTATAGAAGCCAGTTCTAGGCATCAGCCCCAGCATTTT. V usage is TRBV19 and J usage is TRBJ1-5; no firm D call. The CDR3 sequence is 16 residues long. The V gene lost 0 bases and the J gene lost 5 bases, with 14 bases spanning the gap. Per germline, CDR1 LNHDA and CDR2 SQIVND (reference sequence). Combining the CDR3 with reference TRBV19 and TRBJ1-5 gives the whole variable domain DGGITQSPKYLFRKEGQNVTLSCEQNLNHDAMYWYRQDPGQGLRLIYYSQIVNDFQKGDIAEGYSVSREKKESFPLTVTSAQKNPTAFYLCASSIEASSRHQPQHFGDGTRLSIL.

Remarks on this clone: Germline and junction disagree at one end, which may indicate a read error. The J gene is TRBJ1-1, the V gene TRBV5-1; D gene uncertain. The CDR3 is made up of 12 amino acids. Germline lookup yields CDR1 SGHRS and CDR2 YFSETQ. The CDR3 region is CASSRRGYEAFF. The CDR3 region has the DNA TGTGCCAGCAGCCGGAGAGGTTATGAAGCTTTCTTT.

The V call is TRBV6-1, the J call TRBJ1-3; TRBD1 aligns across 11 bases. The CDR3 extends over 16 amino acids. The V gene end was trimmed by 3 bases and the J gene end by 2 bases; junction bases not matched to a gene: 3. Germline V lookup: CDR1 MNHNS, CDR2 SASEGT. CDR3 DNA: TGTGCCAGCAGTGAGCCGGGACAGGGGGCTGGAAACACCATATATTTT. Its translation is CASSEPGQGAGNTIYF.

The CDR3 sequence: CASSGLQYF. In DNA, the CDR3 is TGTGCCAGCAGTGGGCTTCAGTACTTC. This chain joins TRBV6-1 and TRBJ2-7; D is uncertain. The CDR3 totals 9 residues. From germline, CDR1 is MNHNS and CDR2 SASEGT. V shed 4 bases and J shed 10 bases, with 5 bases lying between them.

Points on this clone: A read error may account for a junction end that differs from germline. Other DNA sequences in the same sample also yield this CDR3. The V gene is TRBV19, the J gene TRBJ2-6, with D possibly being TRBD1 (5 bases). The CDR3 is 16 amino acids. Germline-derived CDR1 and CDR2 are LNHDA and SQIVND (reference sequence). DNA for the CDR3: TGTGCCAGTAGTTTAGGCCAGAACTCTGGGGCTAACGTCCTGACTTTC. Amino acids: CASSLGQNSGANVLTF. Based on the CDR3 plus reference TRBV19 and TRBJ2-6, the full variable domain is DGGITQSPKYLFRKEGQNVTLSCEQNLNHDAMYWYRQDPGQGLRLIYYSQIVNDFQKGDIAEGYSVSREKKESFPLTVTSAQKNPTAFYLCASSLGQNSGANVLTFGAGSRLTVL.

The genes are TRBV15 and TRBJ2-3; the match to TRBD2 covers 16 bases. This CDR3 contains 19 residues. J lost 6 bases, V lost 1 base, and 10 bases had no gene match. CDR1 is LNHNV, CDR2 YYDKDF, per germline (reference sequence). CDR3 sequence: CATSRATGTSGRGRDTQYF. Here the CDR3 DNA reads TGTGCCACCAGCAGAGCCACCGGGACTAGCGGGAGGGGCCGGGATACGCAGTATTTT.

J is TRBJ2-1 and V is TRBV6-6; possibly TRBD1 for D (6 bases). Germline assignment: CDR1 MNHNY and CDR2 SVGAGI (reference sequence). V was trimmed by 7 bases and J by 6 bases, leaving 16 bases between them. The CDR3 totals 14 residues. This CDR3 reads CASIYRAAGNEQFF. In DNA form, the CDR3 reads TGTGCCAGCATATACAGGGCGGCGGGCAATGAGCAGTTCTTC.

The chain is built from TRBV5-1 and TRBJ2-7, with 7 bases matching TRBD2. Germline CDR1 and CDR2: SGHRS and YFSETQ. This CDR3 contains 15 residues. With V trimmed by 5 bases and J by 3 bases, 11 bases remained unmatched. The CDR3 region has the DNA TGCGCCAGCAGTACTAAAGCGGGATCAGACTACGAGCAGTACTTC. Encoded protein: CASSTKAGSDYEQYF.

This clone occurred once. In the same sample, other DNA sequences code for this CDR3. The V gene is TRBV12-5, the J gene TRBJ2-2; 9 bases are a match to TRBD1. The CDR3 length is 15 residues. Unmatched junction bases numbered 3, after V lost 6 bases and J lost 1 base. The V gene's germline CDR1 is LGHNT and CDR2 FRNRAP. The CDR3: CASGWDRENTGELFF. Here the CDR3 DNA reads TGTGCTAGTGGCTGGGACAGGGAGAACACCGGGGAGCTGTTTTTT.

The genes are TRBV19 and TRBJ2-7; tentative D call: TRBD1 (5 bases). Trimming removed 10 bases at V and 3 bases at J, with 10 bases between. The germline V gene has CDR1 LNHDA and CDR2 SQIVND (reference sequence). The CDR3 length is 11 residues. The CDR3 DNA is TGTGCCACCTCCGACAGCTACGAGCAGTACTTC. It translates to CATSDSYEQYF.

The gene calls are TRBV5-4 and TRBJ2-7, with 8 bases fitting TRBD1. The ends lost 4 bases at V and 5 bases at J; junction bases unmatched: 5. CDR1 is SGHNT, CDR2 YYREEE, per germline (reference sequence). This CDR3 has 13 residues. In DNA form, the CDR3 reads TGTGCCAGCAGCCCGACAGGGGCTAACGAGCAGTACTTC. It codes for CASSPTGANEQYF. Together with reference TRBV5-4 and TRBJ2-7, the CDR3 gives the full variable domain: ETGVTQSPTHLIKTRGQQVTLRCSSQSGHNTVSWYQQALGQGPQFIFQYYREEENGRGNFPPRFSGLQFPNYSSELNVNALELDDSALYLCASSPTGANEQYFGPGTRLTVT.

The chain couples TRBV2 to TRBJ1-2; D gene unclear. The germline V gene has CDR1 SNHLY and CDR2 FYNNEI. V was clipped by 3 bases and J by 4 bases, with 9 bases between them. The length of the CDR3 is 13 residues. The CDR3 DNA follows: TGTGCCAGCAGTGATCTCCTGTCCTATGGCTACACCTTC. As protein: CASSDLLSYGYTF.

The chain links TRBV5-4 to TRBJ2-5; weak D call: TRBD2 (5 bases). Gene TRBJ2-7 matches the end of the DNA better, so the J call may be wrong. The CDR3 extends over 13 amino acids. Germline assignment: CDR1 SGHNT and CDR2 YYREEE (reference sequence). DNA of the CDR3: TGTGCCAGCAGGGCGACGGGAACCTACGAGCAGTACTTC. It encodes CASRATGTYEQYF.

This rearrangement joins TRBV14 to TRBJ1-2; tentative D call: TRBD1 (6 bases). The CDR3 totals 15 residues. The V end lost 0 bases, the J end lost 7 bases, and 15 bases lay between the germline ends. The germline gives CDR1 SGHDN, CDR2 FVKESK. CDR3 residues: CASSQDRTEVGGYTF. Here the CDR3 DNA reads TGTGCCAGCAGCCAAGACCGGACAGAAGTTGGTGGCTACACCTTC. The full variable domain, in which reference TRBV14 and TRBJ1-2 provide the parts outside the CDR3, is EAGVTQFPSHSVIEKGQTVTLRCDPISGHDNLYWYRRVMGKEIKFLLHFVKESKQDESGMPNNRFLAERTGGTYSTLKVQPAELEDSGVYFCASSQDRTEVGGYTFGSGTRLTVV.

The genes are TRBV29-1 and TRBJ1-1; D possibly corresponds to TRBD1 (5 bases). The V gene lost 3 bases and the J gene lost 9 bases, with 8 bases spanning the gap. The germline V gene encodes CDR1 SQVTM and CDR2 ANQGSEA. This CDR3 has 10 amino acids. DNA of the CDR3: TGCAGCGTTGAGGGGGGTAAAGCTTTCTTT. It yields the protein CSVEGGKAFF.

This chain connects TRBV5-4 to TRBJ1-1; D may be TRBD1 (5 bases). There are 14 residues in the CDR3. The V and J ends lost 9 bases and 2 bases respectively, with 17 bases between them. Per the germline V gene, CDR1 is SGHNT and CDR2 is YYREEE (reference sequence). The CDR3 loop reads CAITHAGGNTEAFF. The DNA for the CDR3 is TGTGCCATTACCCACGCGGGGGGAAACACTGAAGCTTTCTTT.

In its sample, this clone was seen a few times. Other DNA sequences of this sample code for an identical CDR3. The genes are TRBV5-1 and TRBJ1-1; 9 bases agree with TRBD1. Germline trimming cut 4 bases from V and 1 base from J; bases unmatched to any gene: 2. Per germline, CDR1 SGHRS and CDR2 YFSETQ. This CDR3 is built from 14 residues. The CDR3 spells CASSRDRANTEAFF. The CDR3, as DNA: TGCGCCAGCAGCAGGGACAGGGCGAACACTGAAGCTTTCTTT.

V and J are TRBV6-4 and TRBJ2-2, with 7 nucleotides matching TRBD2. After removal of 5 bases from V and 3 bases from J, the junction contained 3 bases not matched to a gene. CDR3 length: 14 amino acids. Germline V gene data show CDR1 as MRHNA and CDR2 as SNTAGT. The CDR3 protein is CASSYREDTGELFF. The CDR3 DNA is TGTGCCAGCAGTTACCGGGAGGACACCGGGGAGCTGTTTTTT.

The chain joins TRBV2 to TRBJ1-4, with D possibly matching TRBD1 (5 bases). The germline gives CDR1 SNHLY, CDR2 FYNNEI. V dropped 6 bases and J dropped 3 bases, with 14 bases sitting between them. The CDR3 consists of 15 residues. The CDR3 spells CASSPGAAANEKLFF. In nucleotides, the CDR3 is TGTGCCAGCAGCCCTGGGGCGGCAGCTAATGAAAAACTGTTTTTT.

The rearrangement joins TRBV25-1 to TRBJ1-4, with 12 positions matching TRBD1. V trimming: 1 base; J trimming: 7 bases; junction bases outside the gene matches: 10. The CDR3 totals 18 residues. Germline V gives CDR1 MGHDK, CDR2 SYGVNS. The CDR3 reads CASSEFLGTGGRGEKLFF. In nucleotides, the CDR3 is TGTGCCAGCAGTGAATTTCTTGGGACAGGGGGCAGGGGTGAAAAACTGTTTTTT.